This T cell receptor (beta chain) was identified during a study of Tregs in tolerant kidney transplant recipients. Study results and caveats: Validation in larger populations is needed because few patients were studied.

The germline V gene has CDR1 MGHRA and CDR2 YSYEKL. Trimming left V 0 bases short and J 2 bases short, with 18 bases between. This CDR3 is 18 amino acids long. Comments on this clone: The antigen is unknown. The sequenced fragment ends 3 residues before the CDR3 boundary, so the rest is inferred from the germline J gene.

Assay: immunoSEQ multiplex PCR; the TCRdb copy retains only in-frame clones and omits some. This sample's clone table lists about 48,000 clones. Source: CD4+ T cells from blood, taken before the transplant. This TCR came from a human donor who received a combined kidney and bone marrow transplant. This rearrangement joins TRBV4-1 to TRBJ2-3, with D maybe TRBD1 (6 bases). The part of the CDR3 DNA that was read is TGCGCCAGCAGCCAAGAACCGGACAGAGGGTTTGACACAGATACG. Amino acid sequence: CASSQEPDRGFDTDT. In full, the CDR3 is CASSQEPDRGFDTDTQYF.